These T cell receptor beta chains were read from a single sample in a study of vaccination and CD4 T cells after COVID-19. Each CDR3 protein gets one entry after TCRdb re-called the PCR reads with MiXCR. The sample carries 6,900 or so distinct CDR3 sequences, approximately 31% recorded once. Which antigens these TCRs recognize remains unknown. The sample taken for sequencing was CD4+ T cells from blood, cultured in vitro. Every receptor here comes from a human donor in good health. CDR3s include the opening cysteine and the closing phenylalanine or tryptophan. Fields, in order: D gene, clone size, J gene, V gene, CDR3 protein, CDR3 DNA. D genes are given only for firm matches. The size entry is marked missing in some rows and otherwise reads once, few, many or a size class.

NA	NA	TRBJ2-1	TRBV5-3	CARSSANEQFF	TGTGCCAGAAGCTCGGCGAATGAGCAGTTCTTC
TRBD1	NA	TRBJ1-6	TRBV28	CASSRQGTSPLHF	TGTGCCAGCAGTCGACAGGGAACTTCACCCCTCCACTTT
NA	NA	TRBJ1-1	TRBV28	CASSIQKSEAFF	TGTGCCAGCAGCATACAGAAATCTGAAGCTTTCTTT
TRBD1	few	TRBJ2-7	TRBV20-1	CSARTGGSYEQYF	TGCAGTGCCCGGACAGGGGGCTCCTACGAGCAGTACTTC
NA	medium-sized	TRBJ1-6	TRBV20-1	CSAREGGSNPSSPLHF	TGCAGTGCTAGAGAAGGGGGTAGTAACCCTAGTTCACCCCTCCACTTT
TRBD2	NA	TRBJ2-2	TRBV10-3	CAISEGRDTGELFF	TGTGCCATCAGTGAAGGGAGGGACACCGGGGAGCTGTTTTTT
NA	NA	TRBJ2-5	TRBV6-2/TRBV6-3	CASSYEAGLQETQYF	TGTGCCAGCAGTTATGAGGCAGGACTCCAAGAGACCCAGTACTTC
NA	NA	TRBJ1-2	TRBV7-2	CASSLYITTEGYTF	TGTGCCAGCAGCTTATACATCACAACGGAAGGCTACACCTTC
NA	few	TRBJ2-5	TRBV21-1	CASSSSMGSSTETQYF	TGTGCCAGCAGCTCCTCAATGGGGAGTTCCACAGAGACCCAGTACTTC
NA	few	TRBJ2-5	TRBV27	CASSSPGLPQETQYF	TGTGCCAGCAGTTCACCGGGACTCCCGCAAGAGACCCAGTACTTC
NA	NA	TRBJ2-7	TRBV24-1	CATSVQGGNEQYF	TGTGCCACCAGTGTTCAGGGCGGCAACGAGCAGTACTTC
NA	NA	TRBJ2-7	TRBV5-4	CASSSDRLGEQYF	TGTGCCAGCAGCTCCGACAGGCTTGGCGAGCAGTACTTC
NA	NA	TRBJ2-5	TRBV5-1	CASSLAKGGETQYF	TGCGCCAGCAGCTTGGCCAAAGGGGGAGAGACCCAGTACTTC
NA	NA	TRBJ2-7	TRBV11-2	CASSFGRHEQYF	TGTGCCAGCAGCTTTGGACGACACGAGCAGTACTTC
NA	NA	TRBJ1-2	TRBV7-9	CASSLGQAGNYGYTF	TGTGCCAGCAGCTTAGGTCAGGCTGGTAACTATGGCTACACCTTC
TRBD2	few	TRBJ2-7	TRBV20-1	CSALAGNSYEQYF	TGCAGTGCTTTAGCGGGGAACTCCTACGAGCAGTACTTC
NA	NA	TRBJ1-5	TRBV4-3	CASSQEVGQPQHF	TGCGCCAGCAGCCAAGAGGTCGGTCAGCCCCAGCATTTT
TRBD1	NA	TRBJ1-2	TRBV29-1	CSVEDRGNYGYTF	TGCAGCGTTGAGGACAGGGGGAACTATGGCTACACCTTC
NA	NA	TRBJ2-5	TRBV9	CASSVGLGAETQYF	TGTGCCAGCAGCGTAGGTTTGGGTGCGGAGACCCAGTACTTC
TRBD1	few	TRBJ1-1	TRBV6-1	CASTIDRANTEAFF	TGTGCCAGCACCATAGACAGGGCGAACACTGAAGCTTTCTTT
NA	NA	TRBJ1-1	TRBV6-2/TRBV6-3	CASSSVGDTEAFF	TGTGCCAGCAGTTCGGTGGGGGACACTGAAGCTTTCTTT
TRBD1	medium-sized	TRBJ1-1	TRBV20-1	CSAWDRGREAFF	TGCAGTGCTTGGGACAGGGGGCGGGAAGCTTTCTTT
NA	medium-sized	TRBJ2-5	TRBV24-1	CATSDSRGGGETQYF	TGTGCCACCAGCGACTCACGGGGTGGTGGAGAGACCCAGTACTTC
NA	NA	TRBJ1-2	TRBV28	CASRGGGNFNYGYTF	TGTGCCAGCCGAGGCGGGGGGAATTTTAACTATGGCTACACCTTC
NA	NA	TRBJ2-2	TRBV7-2	CASSLVGGTGELFF	TGTGCCAGCAGCTTAGTGGGAGGCACCGGGGAGCTGTTTTTT
TRBD2	few	TRBJ2-5	TRBV7-9	CASSSYQLAGGPETQYF	TGTGCCAGCAGCTCATACCAACTAGCGGGAGGGCCTGAGACCCAGTACTTC
NA	few	TRBJ2-7	TRBV7-2	CASSLSLQRTHYEQYF	TGTGCCAGCAGCTTAAGTCTCCAGCGGACTCACTACGAGCAGTACTTC
NA	NA	TRBJ1-5	TRBV2	CASVKGGGNQPQHF	TGTGCCAGCGTAAAGGGGGGGGGCAATCAGCCCCAGCATTTT
NA	few	TRBJ2-5	TRBV2	CASSKGPQRETQYF	TGTGCCAGCAGTAAGGGGCCCCAGAGGGAGACCCAGTACTTC
NA	NA	TRBJ1-2	TRBV7-2	CASSLASLNYGYTF	TGTGCCAGCAGCTTAGCGTCCTTAAACTATGGCTACACCTTC
NA	once	TRBJ2-7	TRBV30	CACAIGDFHEQYF	TGTGCCTGCGCCATAGGGGACTTTCACGAGCAGTACTTC
NA	medium-sized	TRBJ1-5	TRBV7-2	CASSFPGQPQHF	TGTGCCAGCAGCTTCCCTGGGCAGCCCCAGCATTTT
NA	NA	TRBJ2-3	TRBV7-8	CASSAYTGTDTQYF	TGTGCCAGCAGCGCATACACAGGGACAGATACGCAGTATTTT
NA	NA	TRBJ1-1	TRBV20-1	CSVFVRAGNTEAFF	TGCAGTGTTTTTGTTCGCGCAGGGAACACTGAAGCTTTCTTT
TRBD1	NA	TRBJ2-1	TRBV20-1	CSARVPGGQDEQFF	TGCAGTGCCAGAGTTCCAGGGGGCCAGGATGAGCAGTTCTTC
NA	NA	TRBJ2-1	TRBV20-1	CSARRDFNEQFF	TGCAGTGCTAGACGGGACTTTAATGAGCAGTTCTTC
NA	few	TRBJ2-1	TRBV24-1	CATSDPSGSYNEQFF	TGTGCCACCAGTGACCCCTCTGGGTCCTACAATGAGCAGTTCTTC
NA	few	TRBJ1-1	TRBV20-1	CSATPKGGLGAFF	TGCAGTGCCACTCCAAAGGGGGGACTCGGAGCTTTCTTT
NA	medium-sized	TRBJ1-1	TRBV7-2	CASSLVESTEAFF	TGTGCCAGCAGCTTAGTCGAAAGCACTGAAGCTTTCTTT
NA	NA	TRBJ2-5	TRBV20-1	CGVADSKTQYF	TGCGGGGTAGCGGACTCAAAGACCCAGTACTTC
TRBD1	NA	TRBJ2-7	TRBV7-2	CASSSARGQDYEQYF	TGTGCCAGCAGCTCCGCCCGGGGACAGGACTACGAGCAGTACTTC
TRBD2	few	TRBJ2-7	TRBV28	CASSSLPLSGRANEQYF	TGTGCCAGCAGTTCCCTCCCCCTAAGCGGGAGGGCGAACGAGCAGTACTTC